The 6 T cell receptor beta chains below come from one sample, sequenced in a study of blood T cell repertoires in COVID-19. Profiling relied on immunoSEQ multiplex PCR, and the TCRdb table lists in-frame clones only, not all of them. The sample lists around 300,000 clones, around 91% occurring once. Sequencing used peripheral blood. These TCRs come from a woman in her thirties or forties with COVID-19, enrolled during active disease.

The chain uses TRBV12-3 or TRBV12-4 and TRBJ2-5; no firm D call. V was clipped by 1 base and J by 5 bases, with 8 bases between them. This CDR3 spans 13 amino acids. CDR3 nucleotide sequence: TGTGCCAGCAGTTTAGGTCATTTGGAGACCCAGTACTTC. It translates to CASSLGHLETQYF.

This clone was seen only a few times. The CDR3 DNA sequence: TGTGCCATCAGTGAGTCGAGAGAAGCTAACTATGGCTACACCTTC. Translating it yields CAISESREANYGYTF. The V gene is TRBV10-3, the J gene TRBJ1-2; D gene ambiguous. Germline-derived CDR1 and CDR2 are ENHRY and SYGVKD. This CDR3 region has 15 residues. V was cut by 0 bases and J by 0 bases, with 8 bases left in between.

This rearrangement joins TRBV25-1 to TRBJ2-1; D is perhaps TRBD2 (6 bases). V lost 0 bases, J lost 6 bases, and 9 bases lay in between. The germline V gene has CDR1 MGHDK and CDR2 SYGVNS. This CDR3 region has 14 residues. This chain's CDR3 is CASSEYGGFNEQFF. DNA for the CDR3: TGTGCCAGCAGTGAATACGGGGGTTTCAATGAGCAGTTCTTC.

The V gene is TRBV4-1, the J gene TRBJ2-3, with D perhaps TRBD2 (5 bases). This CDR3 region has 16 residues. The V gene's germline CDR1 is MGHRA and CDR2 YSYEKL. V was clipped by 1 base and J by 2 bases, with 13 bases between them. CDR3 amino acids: CASSQARVTYTDTQYF. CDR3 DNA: TGCGCCAGCAGCCAAGCGCGGGTAACCTACACAGATACGCAGTATTTT.

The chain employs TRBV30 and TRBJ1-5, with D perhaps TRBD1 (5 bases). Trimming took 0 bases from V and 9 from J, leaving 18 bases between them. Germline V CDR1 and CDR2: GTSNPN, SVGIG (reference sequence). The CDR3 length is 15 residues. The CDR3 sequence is CAWSVRAGGDRPQHF. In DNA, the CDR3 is TGTGCCTGGAGTGTACGAGCGGGGGGAGATCGGCCCCAGCATTTT.

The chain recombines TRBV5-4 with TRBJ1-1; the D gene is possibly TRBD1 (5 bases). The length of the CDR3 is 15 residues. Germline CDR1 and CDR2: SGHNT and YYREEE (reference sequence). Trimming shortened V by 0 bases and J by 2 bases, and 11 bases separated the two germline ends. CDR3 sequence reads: CASSLAGGFNTEAFF. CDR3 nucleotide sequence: TGTGCCAGCAGCTTGGCCGGGGGATTTAACACTGAAGCTTTCTTT.